This TCR beta chain appears in the sequencing data of a study of cytomegalovirus exposure and HLA in healthy donors. This CDR3 region has 13 residues. Germline loops: CDR1 SQVTM, CDR2 ANQGSEA. Trimming shortened V by 3 bases and J by 6 bases, and 15 bases separated the two germline ends. Both 60 Vbeta primers and 13 Jbeta primers went into the PCR. Sequencing was performed with immunoSEQ multiplex PCR; in TCRdb, only in-frame clones are kept and a portion is missing. The table records about 98,000 clones, roughly 80% of them present only once. The specimen was PBMCs. The receptor was derived from a man aged 55 to 70 in good health and CMV-seropositive. The V gene is TRBV29-1, the J gene TRBJ2-7; tentative D call: TRBD1 (5 bases). The CDR3 DNA follows: TGCAGCGTTGACTTCAGGGTGGAAGGCGAGCAGTACTTC. This sequence encodes CSVDFRVEGEQYF.